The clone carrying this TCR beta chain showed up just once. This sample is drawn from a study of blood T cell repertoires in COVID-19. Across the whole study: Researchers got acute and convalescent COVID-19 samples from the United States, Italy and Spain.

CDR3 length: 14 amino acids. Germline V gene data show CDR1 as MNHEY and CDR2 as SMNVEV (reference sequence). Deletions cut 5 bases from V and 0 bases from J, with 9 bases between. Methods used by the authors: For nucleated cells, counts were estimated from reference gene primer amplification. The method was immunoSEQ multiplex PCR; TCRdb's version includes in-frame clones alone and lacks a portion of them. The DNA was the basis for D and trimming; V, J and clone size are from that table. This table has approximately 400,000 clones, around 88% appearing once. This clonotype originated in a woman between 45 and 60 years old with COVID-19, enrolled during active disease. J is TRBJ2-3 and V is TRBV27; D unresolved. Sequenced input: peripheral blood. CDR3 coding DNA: TGTGCCAGCAGTCCGAGGTGGAGCACAGATACGCAGTATTTT. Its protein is CASSPRWSTDTQYF.